Each of the 6 T cell receptor beta chains below was sequenced from the same sample in a study of spatial heterogeneity in lung cancer. Time point defined: sample taken at primary tumor resection. TCRdb independently ran MiXCR on the 5' RACE reads; one entry per CDR3 protein. The sample includes 20,000 to 25,000 distinct CDR3 sequences, 4.6% of them seen just once. The sample was PBMCs, taken at surgery. These TCRs come from a male donor with early-stage non-small cell lung cancer.

This clonotype was detected many times. CDR3: CASSLGANEQFF. CDR3 DNA sequence: TGCGCCAGCAGCTTGGGGGCGAATGAGCAGTTCTTC. The chain carries TRBV5-1 and TRBJ2-1; D unresolved. This CDR3 contains 12 residues. Germline lookup yields CDR1 SGHRS and CDR2 YFSETQ. With 0 bases removed from V and 7 bases from J, the gap between germline ends came to 5 bases.

In this sample, this clonotype turned up many times. J is TRBJ2-1 and V is TRBV27, with a weak D call TRBD2 (6 bases). Germline loops: CDR1 MNHEY, CDR2 SMNVEV (reference sequence). V was cut by 2 bases and J by 4 bases, with 12 bases left in between. This CDR3 is built from 15 residues. This CDR3 reads CASSLAAGPYNEQFF. The DNA for the CDR3 is TGTGCCAGCAGTTTAGCGGCGGGACCTTACAATGAGCAGTTCTTC.

V usage is TRBV3-1 and J usage is TRBJ2-7; D call uncertain. Deletions cut 0 bases from V and 2 bases from J, with 14 bases between. The CDR3 covers 16 residues. Germline V gene lookup returns CDR1 LGHDT and CDR2 YNNKEL (reference sequence). The chain's CDR3 is CASSQDYSRNTYEQYF. The CDR3 nucleotides are TGTGCCAGCAGCCAAGATTACTCTAGGAACACCTACGAGCAGTACTTC.

This clonotype appeared many times. The chain recombines TRBV20-1 with TRBJ1-1; 8 bases map to TRBD1. CDR1 is DFQATT, CDR2 SNEGSKA, per germline (reference sequence). The length of the CDR3 is 19 residues. Unmatched junction bases numbered 18, after V lost 1 base and J lost 2 bases. The CDR3 bases are TGCAGTGCTAGAGGCCGGACAGGGCTTAGCAGCGCTCGTAACACTGAAGCTTTCTTT. The encoded protein is CSARGRTGLSSARNTEAFF.

This clonotype was observed a handful of times. The chain is built from TRBV28 and TRBJ2-3; a weak D match, TRBD1 (5 bases). The CDR3 sequence is 14 residues long. V lost 3 bases to trimming and J lost 6 bases, with 13 bases between them. Germline lookup yields CDR1 MDHEN and CDR2 SYDVKM. CDR3 sequence: CASSLPGFSDTQYF. CDR3 DNA sequence: TGTGCCAGCAGTTTGCCAGGGTTTTCGGATACGCAGTATTTT.

This clonotype was counted between two and nine times. This chain links TRBV7-2 with TRBJ2-5, with TRBD1 matching 8 bases. The germline CDR1 and CDR2 sequences are SGHTA and FQGNSA. The trim removed 5 bases at V and 2 bases at J, leaving 7 bases unmatched. The length of the CDR3 is 15 residues. For the CDR3, the DNA is TGTGCCAGCAGCGGGCGACAGGGGATGCAAGAGACCCAGTACTTC. Protein: CASSGRQGMQETQYF.